One sample yielded the 9 T cell receptor beta chains listed below, sequenced in a study of multiple sclerosis patients with progressive multifocal leukoencephalopathy. Sequencing used immunoSEQ multiplex PCR; TCRdb keeps in-frame clones, though not all of them. The top ten hold approximately 2% of the sample, which has about 25,000 clones, roughly 90% seen once. The time point was: 12 to 13 months of natalizumab therapy. Sequenced material: PBMCs, taken from a patient treated with natalizumab. These receptors originate from a man aged 25-45 years with multiple sclerosis.

The chain has TRBV10-3 and TRBJ1-1; D is unclear. The CDR3 spans 14 residues. Trimming removed 7 bases from V and 0 bases from J, with 12 bases in between. Germline CDR1 and CDR2: ENHRY and SYGVKD. As DNA, the CDR3 is TGTGCCATCACCGAAGACGGCCTGAACACTGAAGCTTTCTTT. The encoded protein is CAITEDGLNTEAFF.

The rearrangement uses TRBV6-5 and TRBJ2-1; D is unresolved. V lost 2 bases, J lost 6 bases, and 8 bases lay in between. Looked up from germline, CDR1 is MNHEY and CDR2 is SVGAGI. This CDR3 spans 13 amino acids. CDR3 amino acids: CASSYGVGNEQFF. CDR3 bases: TGTGCCAGCAGTTACGGCGTAGGCAATGAGCAGTTCTTC.

The chain carries TRBV5-4 and TRBJ2-3; 12 positions agree with TRBD2. The V segment lost 5 bases and the J segment 3 bases; nucleotides outside the gene matches: 7. From germline, CDR1 is SGHNT and CDR2 YYREEE (reference sequence). The length of the CDR3 is 16 residues. The CDR3, as DNA: TGTGCCAGCAGGATGACTAGCGGGAGTCGGACAGATACGCAGTATTTT. It yields the protein CASRMTSGSRTDTQYF.

This sequence joins TRBV2 and TRBJ2-1; TRBD2 matches at 13 bases. The junction had 9 bases not matched to a gene; V was cut back by 10 bases and J by 9 bases. In germline, CDR1 is SNHLY, CDR2 FYNNEI. The CDR3 is made up of 14 amino acids. The CDR3 is CANQGTSGNSEQFF. The CDR3 nucleotides read TGTGCCAACCAAGGGACTAGCGGGAATAGTGAGCAGTTCTTC.

The V and J genes are TRBV27 and TRBJ2-3; D may be TRBD2 (6 bases). V was pared by 1 base and J by 1 base, with 9 bases between. This CDR3 contains 15 residues. Germline V gives CDR1 MNHEY, CDR2 SMNVEV (reference sequence). Written as DNA, the CDR3 is TGTGCCAGCAGTTTATGGCGGGGTGGCACAGATACGCAGTATTTT. Protein: CASSLWRGGTDTQYF.

The V and J genes are TRBV29-1 and TRBJ1-2; D not resolved. CDR3 length: 9 residues. The germline V and J ends were trimmed by 3 bases and 9 bases, with 5 bases remaining between them. From germline, CDR1 is SQVTM and CDR2 ANQGSEA. The CDR3 is CSVDPSYTF. As DNA, the CDR3 is TGCAGCGTTGACCCCAGCTACACCTTC. Combining the CDR3 with reference TRBV29-1 and TRBJ1-2 gives the whole variable domain SAVISQKPSRDICQRGTSLTIQCQVDSQVTMMFWYRQQPGQSLTLIATANQGSEATYESGFVIDKFPISRPNLTFSTLTVSNMSPEDSSIYLCSVDPSYTFGSGTRLTVV.

The chain employs TRBV7-9 and TRBJ1-5; the D gene is possibly TRBD1 (5 bases). Trimming shortened V by 2 bases and J by 7 bases, and 9 bases separated the two germline ends. This CDR3 is 13 amino acids long. The V gene's germline CDR1 is SEHNR and CDR2 FQNEAQ (reference sequence). This chain's CDR3 is CASSLRGDQPQHF. CDR3 coding DNA: TGTGCCAGCAGCTTACGAGGGGACCAGCCCCAGCATTTT.

This clone occurred a few times. CDR3 region: CASSEAHQNTQYF. DNA for the CDR3: TGTGCCAGCAGTGAAGCCCACCAGAATACGCAGTATTTT. This chain links TRBV2 with TRBJ2-3; D ambiguous. Trimming took 0 bases from V and 7 from J, leaving 8 bases between them. Germline CDR1 SNHLY, CDR2 FYNNEI. The CDR3 spans 13 residues.

In this sample, this clone turned up once. The V and J genes are TRBV7-2 and TRBJ1-5; the D gene is possibly TRBD1 (5 bases). Trimming shortened V by 5 bases and J by 1 base, and 12 bases separated the two germline ends. The CDR3 runs to 15 residues. Germline values: CDR1 SGHTA, CDR2 FQGNSA. The CDR3 protein is CASSPGVWSNQPQHF. CDR3 DNA sequence: TGTGCCAGCAGCCCGGGGGTTTGGAGCAATCAGCCCCAGCATTTT. The full variable domain, completed using reference TRBV7-2 and TRBJ1-5, is GAGVSQSPSNKVTEKGKDVELRCDPISGHTALYWYRQSLGQGLEFLIYFQGNSAPDKSGLPSDRFSAERTGGSVSTLTIQRTQQEDSAVYLCASSPGVWSNQPQHFGDGTRLSIL.